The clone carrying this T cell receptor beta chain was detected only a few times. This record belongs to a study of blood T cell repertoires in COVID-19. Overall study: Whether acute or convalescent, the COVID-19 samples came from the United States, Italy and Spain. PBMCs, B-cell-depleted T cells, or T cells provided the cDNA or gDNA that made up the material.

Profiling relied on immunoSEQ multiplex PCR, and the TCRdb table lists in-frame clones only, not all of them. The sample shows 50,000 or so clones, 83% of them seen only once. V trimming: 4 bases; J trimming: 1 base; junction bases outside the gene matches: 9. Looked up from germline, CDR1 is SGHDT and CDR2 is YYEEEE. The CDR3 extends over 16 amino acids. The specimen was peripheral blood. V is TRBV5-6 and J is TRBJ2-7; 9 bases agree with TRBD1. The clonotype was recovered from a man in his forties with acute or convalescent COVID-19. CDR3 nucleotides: TGTGCCAGCAGCCCGTCCGGGACAGGGTCATCCTACGAGCAGTACTTC. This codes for CASSPSGTGSSYEQYF.